These T cell receptor beta chains were read from a single sample in a study of blood T cell repertoires in COVID-19. The repertoire was sequenced with immunoSEQ multiplex PCR; TCRdb's copy has only in-frame clones and lacks some. The sample has hundreds of thousands of clones, over 80% seen once. Material for sequencing was peripheral blood. These receptors were obtained from a woman in her forties or fifties with active or convalescent COVID-19. Each CDR3 is given without its conserved first and last residue. A D gene is named only where the DNA matches it firmly. The size field is filled for only some rows; it gives once, few, many or a size class.

TRBV4-1	.	TRBJ2-1	.	ASSQDPGKGSYNEQF
TRBV5-8	.	TRBJ2-7	.	ASSLGAILVEQY
TRBV9	once	TRBJ1-4	TRBD1	ASSSHGTGTNEKLF
TRBV3-1/TRBV3-2	.	TRBJ2-1	TRBD2	ASTKSGRGYNEQF
TRBV7-6	.	TRBJ1-3	.	ASSLGGVSGNTIY
TRBV7-9	.	TRBJ1-2	TRBD1	ASSPWDRDTGGYT
TRBV3-1/TRBV3-2	.	TRBJ1-3	.	ASSLRQAHSGNTIY
TRBV7-3	.	TRBJ2-3	TRBD2	ASSLLAGGVTDTQY
TRBV5-4	few	TRBJ2-5	TRBD2	ASSLSGRAGETQY
TRBV5-1	.	TRBJ1-1	.	ASRAMNTEAF
TRBV29-1	.	TRBJ2-1	.	SVVRTLGSGSNNEQF
TRBV2	once	TRBJ1-2	.	ASPRWEGYT
TRBV3-1/TRBV3-2	.	TRBJ2-5	TRBD2	ASSLIPGTKETQY
TRBV5-6	.	TRBJ1-1	.	ASSLINGEAF
TRBV14	.	TRBJ2-2	.	ASSQEGRGTGELF
TRBV5-1	.	TRBJ1-2	TRBD1	ASSLGQGGYGYT
TRBV6-5	.	TRBJ2-3	.	ASSDFDTQY
TRBV4-2	.	TRBJ1-4	.	ASSTPGGSNEKLF
TRBV9	.	TRBJ1-1	TRBD1	ASEGANTEAF
TRBV7-3	.	TRBJ2-2	TRBD2	AGPVLAGCRELF
TRBV6-1	.	TRBJ1-2	.	ASSERSSGRYYGYT
TRBV2	.	TRBJ2-7	TRBD1	ASRFTGASYEQY
TRBV5-4	.	TRBJ2-1	.	ASSFGAPLGDNEQF
TRBV2	.	TRBJ2-2	.	ASGAREVGNTGELF
TRBV15	.	TRBJ1-1	.	ATSTRRAGMNTEAF
TRBV3-1/TRBV3-2	.	TRBJ2-7	TRBD2	ASSLSSGSYEQY
TRBV19	.	TRBJ2-2	.	ASSMLGNSNTGELF
TRBV3-1/TRBV3-2	.	TRBJ1-1	TRBD1	ASSQPDRGAVGAF
TRBV5-1	once	TRBJ2-5	TRBD2	ASSFDSGRRETQY
TRBV11-3	few	TRBJ2-7	.	ASSPTGYEQY
TRBV7-9	.	TRBJ2-5	.	ASSLAGGQETQY
TRBV10-3	few	TRBJ2-4	TRBD2	AISEGLAEIAKNIQY
TRBV5-1	.	TRBJ2-2	TRBD1	ASRGTATITEELF
TRBV30	.	TRBJ1-1	TRBD1	AWTTVRGMNTEAF
TRBV5-6	.	TRBJ1-1	TRBD1	ASSYINRGFTEAF